The TCR beta chain under discussion was sequenced for a study of HIV-infected patients and healthy controls. This clonotype showed up just a few times. Using its own MiXCR run on the 5' RACE reads, TCRdb lists one record per CDR3 protein. The table records around 62,000 distinct CDR3 sequences, roughly 19% of them present only once. This CDR3 has 14 residues. V dropped 3 bases and J dropped 9 bases, with 14 bases sitting between them. The sample taken for sequencing was CD4+ T cells from blood. The genes are TRBV12-3 or TRBV12-4 and TRBJ2-2, with D maybe TRBD2 (6 bases). This clonotype was sampled from a human donor in good health. The CDR3 DNA reads as TGTGCCAGCAGTTTCCGGGGGACTCCTAGGGAGCTGTTTTTT. Amino acid sequence: CASSFRGTPRELFF.